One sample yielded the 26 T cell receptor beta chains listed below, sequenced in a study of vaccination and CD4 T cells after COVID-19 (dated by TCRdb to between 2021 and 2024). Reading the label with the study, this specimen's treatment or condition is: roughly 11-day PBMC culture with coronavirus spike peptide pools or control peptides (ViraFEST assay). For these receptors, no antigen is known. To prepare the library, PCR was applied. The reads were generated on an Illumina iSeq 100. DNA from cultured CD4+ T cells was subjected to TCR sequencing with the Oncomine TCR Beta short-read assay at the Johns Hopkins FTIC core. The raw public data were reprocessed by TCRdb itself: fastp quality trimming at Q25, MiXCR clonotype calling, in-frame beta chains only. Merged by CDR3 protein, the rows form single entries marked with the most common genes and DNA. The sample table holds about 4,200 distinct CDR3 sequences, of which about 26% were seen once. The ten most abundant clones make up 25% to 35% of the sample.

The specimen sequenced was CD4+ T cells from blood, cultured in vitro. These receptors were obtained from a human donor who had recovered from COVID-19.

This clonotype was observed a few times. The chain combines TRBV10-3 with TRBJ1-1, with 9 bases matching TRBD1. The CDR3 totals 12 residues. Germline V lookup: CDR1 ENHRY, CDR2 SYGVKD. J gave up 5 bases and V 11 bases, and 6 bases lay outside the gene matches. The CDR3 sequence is CASGQGRTEAFF. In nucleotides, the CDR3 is TGTGCCTCGGGACAGGGAAGGACTGAAGCTTTCTTT.

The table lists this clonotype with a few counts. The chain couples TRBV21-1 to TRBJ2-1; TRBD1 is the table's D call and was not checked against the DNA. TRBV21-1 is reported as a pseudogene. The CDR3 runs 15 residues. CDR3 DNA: TGTGCCAGCAGCAAAGGGGACAACTCCTACAATGAGCAGTTCTTC. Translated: CASSKGDNSYNEQFF.

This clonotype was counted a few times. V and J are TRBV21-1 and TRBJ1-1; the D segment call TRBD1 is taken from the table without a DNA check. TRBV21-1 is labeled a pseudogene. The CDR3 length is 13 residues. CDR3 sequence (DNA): TGTGCCAGCAGCAAAACAGGGTGCACTGAAGCTTTCTTT. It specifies CASSKTGCTEAFF.

The CDR3 loop is CASSHRDYDYNEQFF. Written as DNA, the CDR3 is TGTGCCAGCAGCCACCGGGACTACGACTACAATGAGCAGTTCTTC. The chain employs TRBV11-2 and TRBJ2-1, with 7 bases that match TRBD2. The CDR3 length is 15 residues. The germline V gene encodes CDR1 SGHAT and CDR2 FQNNGV. Losses at the gene ends were 5 bases for V and 3 bases for J; bases not matched to a gene: 7.

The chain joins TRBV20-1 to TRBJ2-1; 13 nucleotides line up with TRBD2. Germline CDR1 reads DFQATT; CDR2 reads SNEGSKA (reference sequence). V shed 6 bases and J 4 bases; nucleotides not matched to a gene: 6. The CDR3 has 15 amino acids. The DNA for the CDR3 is TGCAGTGCCCTGGGACTAGCGGGACTTTACAATGAGCAGTTCTTC. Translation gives CSALGLAGLYNEQFF.

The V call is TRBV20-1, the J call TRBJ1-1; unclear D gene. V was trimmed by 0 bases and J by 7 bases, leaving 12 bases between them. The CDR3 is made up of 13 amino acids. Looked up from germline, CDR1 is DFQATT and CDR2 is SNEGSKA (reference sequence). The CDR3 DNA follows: TGCAGTGCTAGAGATCCCCGAGGCCTTGAAGCTTTCTTT. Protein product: CSARDPRGLEAFF.

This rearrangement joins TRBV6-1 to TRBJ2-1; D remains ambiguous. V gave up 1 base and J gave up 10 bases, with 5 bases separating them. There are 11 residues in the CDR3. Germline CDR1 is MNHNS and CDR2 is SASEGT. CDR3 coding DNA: TGTGCCAGCAGTGAAGTCGGGGAGCAGTTCTTC. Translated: CASSEVGEQFF.

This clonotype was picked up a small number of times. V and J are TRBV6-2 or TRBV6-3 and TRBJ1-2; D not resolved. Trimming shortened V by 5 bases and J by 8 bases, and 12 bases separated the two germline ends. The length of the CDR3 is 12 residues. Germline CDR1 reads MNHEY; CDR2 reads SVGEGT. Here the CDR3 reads CASSPGVQGYTF. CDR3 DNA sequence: TGTGCCAGCAGTCCTGGGGTTCAGGGCTACACCTTC.

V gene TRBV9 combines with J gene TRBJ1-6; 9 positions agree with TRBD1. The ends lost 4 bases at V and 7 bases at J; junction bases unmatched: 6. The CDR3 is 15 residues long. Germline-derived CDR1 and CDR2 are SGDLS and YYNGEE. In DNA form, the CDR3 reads TGTGCCAGCAGCCCCCGGACAGGGGCCAATTCACCCCTCCACTTT. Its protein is CASSPRTGANSPLHF.

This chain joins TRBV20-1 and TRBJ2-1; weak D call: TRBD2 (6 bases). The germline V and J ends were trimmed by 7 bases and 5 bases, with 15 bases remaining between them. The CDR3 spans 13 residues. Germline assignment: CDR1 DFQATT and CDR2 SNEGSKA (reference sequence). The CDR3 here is CSGMGGSNNEQFF. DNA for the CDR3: TGCAGTGGGATGGGGGGTAGCAACAATGAGCAGTTCTTC.

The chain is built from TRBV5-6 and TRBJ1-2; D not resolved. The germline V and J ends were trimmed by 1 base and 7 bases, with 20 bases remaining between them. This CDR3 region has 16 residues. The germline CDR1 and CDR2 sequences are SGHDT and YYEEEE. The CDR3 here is CASSLSPVGAGIGYTF. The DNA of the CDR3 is TGTGCCAGCAGCTTGAGCCCGGTCGGTGCGGGGATTGGCTACACCTTC.

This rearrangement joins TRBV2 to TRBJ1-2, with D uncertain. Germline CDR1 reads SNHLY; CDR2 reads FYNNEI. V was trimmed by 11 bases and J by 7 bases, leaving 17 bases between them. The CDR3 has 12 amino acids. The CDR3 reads CAGEDLAAGYTF. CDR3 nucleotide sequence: TGTGCCGGGGAGGACTTGGCGGCTGGCTACACCTTC.

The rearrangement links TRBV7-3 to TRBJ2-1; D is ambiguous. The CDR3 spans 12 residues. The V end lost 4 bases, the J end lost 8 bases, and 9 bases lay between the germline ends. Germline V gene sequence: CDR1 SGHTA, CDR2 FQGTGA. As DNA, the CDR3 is TGTGCCAGCAGCTCCCCGGCCCATGAGCAGTTCTTC. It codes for CASSSPAHEQFF.

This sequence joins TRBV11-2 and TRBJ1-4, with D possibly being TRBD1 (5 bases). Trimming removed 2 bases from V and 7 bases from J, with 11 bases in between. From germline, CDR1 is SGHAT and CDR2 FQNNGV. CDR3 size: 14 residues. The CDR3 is CASSLSQGPEKLFF. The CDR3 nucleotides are TGTGCCAGCAGCTTAAGTCAGGGCCCTGAAAAACTGTTTTTT.

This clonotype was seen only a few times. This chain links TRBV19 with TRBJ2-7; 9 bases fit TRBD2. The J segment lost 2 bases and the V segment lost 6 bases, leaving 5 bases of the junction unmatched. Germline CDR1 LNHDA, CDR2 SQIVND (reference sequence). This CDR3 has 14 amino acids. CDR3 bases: TGTGCCAGTAGCCCTAGCGGGGCGACCTACGAGCAGTACTTC. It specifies CASSPSGATYEQYF. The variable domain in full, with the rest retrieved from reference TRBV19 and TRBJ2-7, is DGGITQSPKYLFRKEGQNVTLSCEQNLNHDAMYWYRQDPGQGLRLIYYSQIVNDFQKGDIAEGYSVSREKKESFPLTVTSAQKNPTAFYLCASSPSGATYEQYFGPGTRLTVT.

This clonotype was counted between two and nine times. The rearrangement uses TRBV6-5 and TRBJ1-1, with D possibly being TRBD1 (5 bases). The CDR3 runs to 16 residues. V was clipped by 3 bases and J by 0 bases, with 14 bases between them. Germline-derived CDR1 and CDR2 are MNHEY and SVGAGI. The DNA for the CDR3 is TGTGCCAGCAGTTATGGGGGAAATTCCGTGAACACTGAAGCTTTCTTT. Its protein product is CASSYGGNSVNTEAFF.

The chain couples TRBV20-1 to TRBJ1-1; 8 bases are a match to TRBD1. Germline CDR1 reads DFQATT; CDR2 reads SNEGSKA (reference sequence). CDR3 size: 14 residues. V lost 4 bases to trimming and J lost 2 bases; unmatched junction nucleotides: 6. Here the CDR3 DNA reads TGCAGTGCTATTGAAGGACAGGGCAACACTGAAGCTTTCTTT. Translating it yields CSAIEGQGNTEAFF.

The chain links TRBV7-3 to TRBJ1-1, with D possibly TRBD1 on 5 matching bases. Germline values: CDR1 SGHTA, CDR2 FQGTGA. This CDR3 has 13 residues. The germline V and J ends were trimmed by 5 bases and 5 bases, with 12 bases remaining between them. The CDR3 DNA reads TGTGCCAGCAGCACACAAAGGGGTACTGAAGCTTTCTTT. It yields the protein CASSTQRGTEAFF.

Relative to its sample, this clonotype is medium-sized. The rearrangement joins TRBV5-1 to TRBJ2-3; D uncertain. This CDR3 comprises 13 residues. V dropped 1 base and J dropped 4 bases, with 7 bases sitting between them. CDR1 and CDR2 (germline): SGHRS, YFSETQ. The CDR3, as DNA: TGCGCCAGCAGCTTGAGAGAATCAGATACGCAGTATTTT. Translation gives CASSLRESDTQYF.

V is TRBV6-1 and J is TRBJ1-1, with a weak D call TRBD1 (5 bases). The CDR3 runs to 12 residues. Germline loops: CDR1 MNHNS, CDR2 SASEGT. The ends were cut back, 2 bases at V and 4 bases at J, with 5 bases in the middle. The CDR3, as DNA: TGTGCCAGCAGTGAAAGGGGCACTGAAGCTTTCTTT. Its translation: CASSERGTEAFF.

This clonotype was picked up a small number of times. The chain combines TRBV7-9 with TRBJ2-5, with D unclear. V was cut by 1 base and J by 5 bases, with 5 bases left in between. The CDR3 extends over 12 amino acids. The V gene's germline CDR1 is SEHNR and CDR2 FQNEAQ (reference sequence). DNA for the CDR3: TGTGCCAGCAGCTTAGTGCGGGAGACCCAGTACTTC. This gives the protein CASSLVRETQYF. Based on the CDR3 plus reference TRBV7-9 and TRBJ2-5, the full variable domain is DTGVSQNPRHKITKRGQNVTFRCDPISEHNRLYWYRQTLGQGPEFLTYFQNEAQLEKSRLLSDRFSAERPKGSFSTLEIQRTEQGDSAMYLCASSLVRETQYFGPGTRLLVL.

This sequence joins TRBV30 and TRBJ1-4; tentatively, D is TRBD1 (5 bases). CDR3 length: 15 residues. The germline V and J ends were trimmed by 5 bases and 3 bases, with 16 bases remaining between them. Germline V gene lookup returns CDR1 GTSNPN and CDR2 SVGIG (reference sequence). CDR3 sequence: CAWAWGGAANEKLFF. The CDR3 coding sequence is TGTGCCTGGGCGTGGGGAGGGGCTGCTAATGAAAAACTGTTTTTT.

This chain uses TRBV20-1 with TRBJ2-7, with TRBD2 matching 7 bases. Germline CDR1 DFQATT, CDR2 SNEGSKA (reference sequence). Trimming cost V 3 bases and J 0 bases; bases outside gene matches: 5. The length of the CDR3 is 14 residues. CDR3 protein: CSARGPGGSYEQYF. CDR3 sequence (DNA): TGCAGTGCTAGGGGCCCGGGAGGCTCCTACGAGCAGTACTTC.

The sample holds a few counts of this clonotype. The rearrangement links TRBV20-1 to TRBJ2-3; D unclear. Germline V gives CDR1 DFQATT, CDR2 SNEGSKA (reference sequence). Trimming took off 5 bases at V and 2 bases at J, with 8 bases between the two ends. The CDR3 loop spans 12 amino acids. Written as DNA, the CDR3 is TGCAGTGCTCACAGACACACAGATACGCAGTATTTT. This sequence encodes CSAHRHTDTQYF.

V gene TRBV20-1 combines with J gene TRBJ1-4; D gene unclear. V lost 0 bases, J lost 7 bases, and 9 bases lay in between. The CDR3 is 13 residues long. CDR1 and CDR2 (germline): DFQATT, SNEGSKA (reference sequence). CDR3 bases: TGCAGTGCTAGAGATGGACTGGGTGAAAAACTGTTTTTT. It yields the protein CSARDGLGEKLFF.

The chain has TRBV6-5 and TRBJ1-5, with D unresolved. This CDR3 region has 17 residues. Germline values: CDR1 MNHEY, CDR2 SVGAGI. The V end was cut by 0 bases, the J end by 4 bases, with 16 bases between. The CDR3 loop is CASSYSFAGWDNQPQHF. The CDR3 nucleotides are TGTGCCAGCAGTTACTCTTTCGCCGGGTGGGATAATCAGCCCCAGCATTTT.